This T cell receptor beta chain is from a study of blood T cells in healthy people across ages. Study-level results: Long-lived donors carried more naive CD4+ cells and greater diversity than aged donors.

This CDR3 is 13 amino acids long. CDR1 is KGHSH and CDR2 is LQKENI in the germline V gene. To note about this clonotype: Its matching antigen is unknown. The junction departs from the called germline gene at one end, perhaps through a read error.

A second PCR of roughly 7 to 11 cycles used a sample-barcoded 5' primer and a J-beta primer mix. Every cDNA molecule bore a tag from a template-switch adaptor containing 12 random nucleotides. Individual samples furnished no less than 2.5 million CDR3-containing paired-end reads apiece. TCRdb processed the 5' RACE reads anew with MiXCR; each CDR3 protein has one entry. This table has some 1,800,000 distinct CDR3 sequences, around 40% appearing once. This TCR derives from a human donor in good health. Sequences were obtained from blood. The gene calls are TRBV18 and TRBJ2-5; no clear D gene. The CDR3 sequence is CASSPRQGETRYF. DNA of the CDR3: TGTGCCAGCTCACCCCGGCAAGGAGAGACCCGGTACTTC.